Sequencing of this TCR beta chain was carried out in a study of blood T cell repertoires in COVID-19. Study-level background: Some COVID-19 samples were acute and others convalescent; all came from the United States, Italy and Spain.

V was trimmed by 3 bases and J by 6 bases, leaving 14 bases between them. The CDR3 has 14 amino acids. The germline CDR1 and CDR2 sequences are SGHAT and FQNNGV. Per the original methods: Cell counts per sample came from amplifying reference gene primers. Sequenced by immunoSEQ multiplex PCR; TCRdb stores in-frame clones only, minus some. The V and J calls and clone size are taken from that table; D and trimming were inferred from the DNA. Of about 52,000 clones in the sample, 85% to 90% were seen once. This receptor was identified in a man aged 55 to 70 with active COVID-19. The chain recombines TRBV11-2 with TRBJ1-1; a weak D match, TRBD1 (5 bases). The sample taken for sequencing was peripheral blood. The CDR3 is CASSFTGGRSEAFF. The DNA for the CDR3 is TGTGCCAGCAGCTTTACGGGGGGGAGGTCTGAAGCTTTCTTT.